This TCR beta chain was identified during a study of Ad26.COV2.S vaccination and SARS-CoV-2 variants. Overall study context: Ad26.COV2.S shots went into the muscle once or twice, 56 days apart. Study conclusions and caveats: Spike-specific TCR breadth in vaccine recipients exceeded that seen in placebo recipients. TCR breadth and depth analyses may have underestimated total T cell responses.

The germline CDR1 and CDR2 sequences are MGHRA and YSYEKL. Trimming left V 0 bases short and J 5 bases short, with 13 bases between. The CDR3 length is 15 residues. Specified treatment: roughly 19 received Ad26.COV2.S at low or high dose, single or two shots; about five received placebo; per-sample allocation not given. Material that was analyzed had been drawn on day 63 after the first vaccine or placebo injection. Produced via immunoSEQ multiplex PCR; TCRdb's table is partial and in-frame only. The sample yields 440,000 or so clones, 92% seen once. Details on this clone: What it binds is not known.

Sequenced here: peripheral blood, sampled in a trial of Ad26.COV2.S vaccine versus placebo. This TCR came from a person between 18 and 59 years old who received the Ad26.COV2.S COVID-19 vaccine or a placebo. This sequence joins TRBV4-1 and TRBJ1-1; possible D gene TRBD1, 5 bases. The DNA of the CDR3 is TGCGCCAGCAGCCAAGATGAGAGGGGAAGGACTGAAGCTTTCTTT. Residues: CASSQDERGRTEAFF.